Listed below are T cell receptor beta chains from one sample, sequenced in a study of blood T cell repertoires in COVID-19. The assay was immunoSEQ multiplex PCR, and TCRdb's table has in-frame clones only and misses some. The data hold roughly 160,000 clones, with 79% observed a single time. Sequencing used peripheral blood. The receptor set was obtained from a woman aged 55-69 years with COVID-19, enrolled during active disease. Each CDR3 is given with its conserved first and last residue.

j_call | cdr3_length | v_call | cdr3_aa
TRBJ2-5 | 15 | TRBV5-1 | CASSLQTGAQETQYF
TRBJ1-6 | 13 | TRBV7-3 | CASSLEPNSPLHF
TRBJ2-7 | 15 | TRBV28 | CASSLLGTGDHEQYF
TRBJ1-5 | 15 | TRBV28 | CASSLWGGHDQPQHF
TRBJ2-7 | 13 | TRBV2 | CASSEPFLYEQYF
TRBJ2-7 | 15 | TRBV11-2 | CASSSLSGVDYEQYF
TRBJ2-5 | 14 | TRBV30 | CAWSRGSEWETQYF
TRBJ2-3 | 17 | TRBV3-1/TRBV3-2 | CASSQVWSSGNTDTQYF
TRBJ1-2 | 13 | TRBV19 | CASEGQGMSGYTF
TRBJ1-2 | 15 | TRBV7-2 | CASTLEAGGEFGYTF
TRBJ1-1 | 13 | TRBV3-1/TRBV3-2 | CASSLPGITEAFF
TRBJ1-2 | 16 | TRBV2 | CASTEGRGIPNYGYTF
TRBJ2-5 | 16 | TRBV5-1 | CASTSAPGQTQETQYF
TRBJ2-7 | 12 | TRBV29-1 | CSVGTGNYEQYF
TRBJ1-3 | 15 | TRBV2 | CASSFEQGIVNTIYF
TRBJ1-6 | 15 | TRBV11-2 | CASSLVGRALSPLHF
TRBJ2-3 | 19 | TRBV9 | CASSVTSRDRGIRTDTQYF
TRBJ2-5 | 17 | TRBV9 | CASSVDTAGGVQETQYF
TRBJ2-1 | 13 | TRBV11-2 | CASSDGPHNEQFF
TRBJ2-1 | 16 | TRBV4-2 | CASSQEAGSSYNEQFF
TRBJ2-3 | 15 | TRBV5-1 | CASSLRGLSTDTQYF
TRBJ1-5 | 13 | TRBV11-2 | CASSHPPGQHQHF
TRBJ2-7 | 16 | TRBV10-2 | CASSDLRLAGLYEQYF
TRBJ2-4 | 18 | TRBV4-1 | CASSQDTDRDRYWNIQYF
TRBJ2-6 | 15 | TRBV5-1 | CASSSLSSGANVLTF
TRBJ1-1 | 15 | TRBV5-5 | CASSLRQDGVTEAFF
TRBJ1-2 | 17 | TRBV5-5 | CASSFLALTGGDYGYTF
TRBJ2-7 | 14 | TRBV28 | CASSGGRALYEQYF
TRBJ1-5 | 15 | TRBV2 | CASSEGETHNQPQHF
TRBJ2-2 | 14 | TRBV11-2 | CASSLDQVTGELFF
TRBJ2-1 | 13 | TRBV7-2 | CASSLARVVGQFF
TRBJ2-2 | 14 | TRBV28 | CASSLVRGPGELFF
TRBJ2-2 | 17 | TRBV4-1 | CASSQERTSGNTGELFF
TRBJ2-3 | 15 | TRBV5-6 | CASSPLGTRGDTQYF
TRBJ1-5 | 14 | TRBV6-2/TRBV6-3 | CASTPFRSNQPQHF
TRBJ2-7 | 12 | TRBV29-1 | CSVQQTLYEQYF
TRBJ2-1 | 16 | TRBV5-1 | CASSLDTGGINDEQFF
TRBJ1-2 | 13 | TRBV12-3/TRBV12-4 | CASSGDRNYGYTF
TRBJ1-1 | 14 | TRBV5-1 | CASSQGTWDTEAFF
TRBJ2-7 | 12 | TRBV5-4 | CASSSTTYEQYF
TRBJ2-3 | 15 | TRBV5-1 | CASSLQGIGTDTQYF
TRBJ2-1 | 20 | TRBV19 | CASSIVRTGTSGSSYNEQFF
TRBJ1-5 | 15 | TRBV19 | CASSIGVERNQPQHF
TRBJ2-3 | 15 | TRBV19 | CASSQGQPRTDTQYF
TRBJ2-2 | 16 | TRBV5-5 | CASSPQTGIPTGELFF
TRBJ2-7 | 14 | TRBV9 | CASSVGPGSYEQYF
TRBJ2-7 | 15 | TRBV5-4 | CASSLANRGIYEQYF
TRBJ2-3 | 14 | TRBV20-1 | CSASDGQVTDTQYF
TRBJ1-1 | 13 | TRBV5-4 | CASSGSLNTEAFF
TRBJ2-3 | 13 | TRBV12-5 | CASGLGITDTQYF